This T cell receptor (beta chain) was captured in a study of shared clonotypes between healthy human individuals (TCRdb year 2020). About the investigation overall: A few men and two women, aged 18 to 49 years, made up the cohort. Per donor, three plates each were used for CD4 naive and CD4 memory, two for CD8 naive, and one for CD8 memory. To estimate repertoire size and how much clonotypes are shared between individuals, the study performed deep sequencing of blood TCR repertoires from five healthy adults. To increase sequencing depth and limit assay-specific biases, different laboratories used diverse techniques to prepare libraries and sequence TCR repertoires. Per donor, leukapheresis produced somewhere between about 0.94 and 9 billion PBMCs. What the authors observed across the whole study: Rarefaction of sorted-subset datasets indicated incomplete sequencing despite the large sequencing depth. Because the study included only a small number of donors, the genetic and exposure-history diversity represented was limited. Across four donors, 4.5% to 6.5% of naive CD4, roughly 3.3% of naive CD8, approximately 2.5% of memory CD4, and 0.4% to 0.45% of memory CD8 clonotypes were shared. Based on pairwise subsampling, the degree of clonotype sharing among donors was expected to be affected by sequencing depth. Naive subsets generally had larger estimated clonotype richness than memory subsets. Higher generation probabilities were observed for clonotypes shared by all four sorted-subset donors than for non-shared clonotypes. Sampling was restricted to blood, and TCR repertoires in tissues likely differ from the TCR repertoires found in blood.

Trimming removed 1 base from V and 6 bases from J, leaving 10 bases between the germline ends. The CDR3, cysteine through phenylalanine, is 13 amino acids long. Of the read, only the CDR3 DNA is kept; its 39 bases are in frame from base 1. Via the germline V gene (reference sequence), CDR1 is LNHDA and CDR2 SQIVND. The donors were healthy, HIV-negative adults with no recently reported acute infections or vaccinations. Every donor was a Caucasian adult living in Nashville, Tennessee, USA. CD4+ T cells were enriched by magnetic negative selection, after which naive cells were positively selected on CD45RA and the negative fraction was taken as the memory subset. Blood was obtained by leukapheresis, after which PBMCs were separated by Ficoll-Histopaque density gradient centrifugation and cryopreserved in liquid nitrogen vapor phase. Purity and quantity of every magnetically sorted T cell population were checked by analytical flow cytometry. Genomic DNA was isolated from every sorted fraction and measured by UV absorbance on a Nanodrop 2000c.

Using the deep immunoSEQ assay, multiplex PCR amplified TCR CDR3 regions from genomic DNA. Extracted genomic DNA from each cell subset was spread evenly across all wells of several immunoSEQ 96-well plates, with each plate serving as a replicate. Each replicate PCR for sorted subsets received about 200 ng genomic DNA, equal to roughly 29,000 T cell genomes. Purified libraries were quantified with a Qubit 3.0 fluorometer, sized on a Bioanalyzer 2100, and re-quantified with the KAPA Library Quantification kit. Each immunoSEQ 96-well plate was sequenced on its own single-read 150-cycle Illumina NextSeq 550 flow cell. The original pipeline was this. Because the immunoSEQ output included only junctional sequences and no quality scores, the filtering could not be the same as the filtering used for full-length reads. Sequences were annotated with PyIR, a Python wrapper for IgBLAST v1.9, using IMGT germline references to assign V/J genes and CDR3. Reads were filtered out if the reads had weak V/J assignments (E-value above 1e-6), no CDR3, stop codons, out-of-frame junctions, or ambiguous translated residues. A V3J clonotype was defined by an identical inferred V gene, J gene, and CDR3 amino acid sequence. Percentage overlap between repertoires was computed as shared unique clonotypes divided by the size of the smaller repertoire. Three approaches were used to assess repertoire richness: RTK rarefaction, the Chao1 estimator, and Recon v2.1 estimates of unobserved clonotypes. For all TCRbeta clonotypes obtained by the gDNA method from a few donors, generation probabilities were computed with OLGA. The table was pulled from immuneACCESS by TCRdb, which kept in-frame rearrangements only. Such tables lose some clones; where checked, under half of the loss comes from unresolved V genes, and the rest has no known cause. V, J and clone size are taken as reported in that table, and D and trimming were inferred from the DNA itself. Here the sample has about 2.5 million clones; around 90% occur a single time. 0.37% of the sample comes from the top ten.

Worth noting for this clone: Its antigen is currently not known. Base quality data are lacking; no much larger clone is found one base away.

The receptor was derived from a man aged 18 to 30 in good health. Some clones in this sample may be carry-over from other donors' samples. The chain joins TRBV19 to TRBJ2-7, with the D gene not confidently named. Sequencing was carried out using naive CD4+ T cells from PBMCs. What the cell subset or site label conveys for this sample: CD45RA+ positively selected. The nucleotide sequence reads as follows: TGTGCCAGTAGTATAGGGGGTAGTTCCGAGCAGTACTTC. Translated, this is CASSIGGSSEQYF.